The present T cell receptor beta chain was sequenced within a study of read filtering for tumor transcriptome and immune sequencing. Study-wide context: Per sample, TCR-region reads ranged about 4 to 11 million by IR-seq, about 85 to 1,400 by RNA-seq.

The library was built from roughly 400 ng RNA with molecular barcoded adaptors for alpha/delta and beta/gamma chains. TCRdb fed the reads into MiXCR, producing one record per CDR3 protein. The table has over 50,000 distinct CDR3 sequences, about 14% seen once. This clonotype was seen repeatedly, ten times or more. Germline CDR1 is MNHNY and CDR2 is SVGAGI (reference sequence). The V gene end was trimmed by 8 bases and the J gene end by 1 base; junction bases not matched to a gene: 7. The length of the CDR3 is 15 residues. The TCR sequence derives from a donor at least 40 years old with multiple myeloma. The V and J genes are TRBV6-6 and TRBJ2-2; the match to TRBD2 covers 7 bases. Source material: a population of CD138-negative cells sorted from bone marrow. The CDR3 sequence is CASPQAGRNTGELFF. The CDR3, as DNA: TGTGCCAGCCCCCAAGCGGGGCGGAACACCGGGGAGCTGTTTTTT.